The 32 T cell receptor beta chains below were found in one sample sequenced in a study of cytomegalovirus exposure and HLA in healthy donors. PCR primers comprised 60 Vbeta and 13 Jbeta primers. The repertoire was sequenced with immunoSEQ multiplex PCR; TCRdb's copy has only in-frame clones and lacks some. The repertoire includes roughly 100,000 clones, 55% to 80% of them detected once, and approximately 4.8% sits in the top ten. Sequencing was done on a sample of PBMCs. These receptors were collected from a human donor in good health.

The V gene is TRBV5-1, the J gene TRBJ2-7, with D unclear. V shed 1 base and J shed 0 bases, with 8 bases lying between them. The CDR3 has 14 residues. CDR1 and CDR2 from the germline V gene are SGHRS and YFSETQ. CDR3 DNA: TGCGCCAGCAGCTTGCTTGTTAGCTCCTACGAGCAGTACTTC. This codes for CASSLLVSSYEQYF.

This clone has only one observation. J is TRBJ1-1 and V is TRBV5-1, with 8 positions matching TRBD1. Losses at the gene ends were 4 bases for V and 4 bases for J; bases not matched to a gene: 15. Germline V CDR1 and CDR2: SGHRS, YFSETQ. The CDR3 sequence is 17 residues long. CDR3: CASSQGIPGQASTEAFF. In DNA form, the CDR3 reads TGCGCCAGCAGCCAAGGTATTCCGGGACAGGCGAGCACTGAAGCTTTCTTT.

This chain joins TRBV19 and TRBJ2-1; possibly TRBD2 for D (6 bases). Looked up from germline, CDR1 is LNHDA and CDR2 is SQIVND (reference sequence). Trimming cost V 6 bases and J 7 bases, with 16 bases left between them. This CDR3 has 14 residues. The CDR3 DNA reads as TGTGCCAGTAGCGTAGTCGGGGGAGGTAATGAGCAGTTCTTC. The encoded protein is CASSVVGGGNEQFF.

This clone appeared a few times. The chain carries TRBV7-3 and TRBJ2-1; TRBD2 agrees at 10 bases. Germline V gives CDR1 SGHTA, CDR2 FQGTGA. J lost 4 bases, V lost 6 bases, and 6 bases had no gene match. This CDR3 has 15 amino acids. The CDR3 DNA follows: TGTGCCAGCAGGGCAGTAGCGGGGGGATACAATGAGCAGTTCTTC. This translates into CASRAVAGGYNEQFF. The variable domain in full, with the rest retrieved from reference TRBV7-3 and TRBJ2-1, is GAGVSQTPSNKVTEKGKYVELRCDPISGHTALYWYRQSLGQGPEFLIYFQGTGAADDSGLPNDRFFAVRPEGSVSTLKIQRTERGDSAVYLCASRAVAGGYNEQFFGPGTRLTVL.

This clone was seen more than once but under ten times. J is TRBJ2-2 and V is TRBV5-8; 14 bases are shared with TRBD2. With 3 bases clipped from V and 3 bases from J, the junction kept 1 base outside the gene matches. This CDR3 is built from 16 residues. Germline V gene sequence: CDR1 SGHTS, CDR2 YDEGEE. The CDR3 sequence is CASSSGLAGDTGELFF. The CDR3 region has the DNA TGTGCCAGCAGCTCGGGACTAGCGGGAGACACCGGGGAGCTGTTTTTT.

The chain joins TRBV19 to TRBJ2-1; tentative D call: TRBD1 (5 bases). The CDR3 spans 18 residues. The V gene's germline CDR1 is LNHDA and CDR2 SQIVND (reference sequence). V lost 5 bases and J lost 4, with 24 bases in between. The CDR3 nucleotides are TGTGCCAGTAGTGACGAGGTTGGTGGTGGTAGGGGTTACAATGAGCAGTTCTTC. It translates to CASSDEVGGGRGYNEQFF.

The rearrangement joins TRBV10-3 to TRBJ2-1; TRBD1 is a possible D gene (6 bases). CDR3 size: 16 residues. The germline gives CDR1 ENHRY, CDR2 SYGVKD. Trimming removed 8 bases from V and 5 bases from J, with 22 bases in between. The CDR3 loop reads CAIHDPGVNRDNEQFF. CDR3 coding DNA: TGTGCCATCCACGATCCAGGGGTGAACCGGGACAATGAGCAGTTCTTC.

The chain employs TRBV11-2 and TRBJ2-3; D possibly corresponds to TRBD1 (5 bases). CDR1 and CDR2 from the germline V gene are SGHAT and FQNNGV. The V end was cut by 2 bases, the J end by 0 bases, with 9 bases between. The CDR3 is 15 amino acids. The CDR3, as DNA: TGTGCCAGCAGCTTAAGACAGTCTAGCACAGATACGCAGTATTTT. This sequence encodes CASSLRQSSTDTQYF.

The V and J genes are TRBV6-5 and TRBJ1-2; no clear D gene. The CDR3 loop spans 15 amino acids. V dropped 0 bases and J dropped 4 bases, with 12 bases sitting between them. Germline values: CDR1 MNHEY, CDR2 SVGAGI. The CDR3 loop is CASSYSPGFAYGYTF. The CDR3 DNA sequence: TGTGCCAGCAGTTACTCCCCCGGGTTCGCCTATGGCTACACCTTC.

The rearrangement links TRBV28 to TRBJ1-6; 7 positions match TRBD1. This CDR3 contains 11 residues. After removal of 6 bases from V and 16 bases from J, the junction contained 6 bases not matched to a gene. Germline CDR1 MDHEN, CDR2 SYDVKM. The CDR3 is CASRTQGPLHF. CDR3 nucleotide sequence: TGTGCCAGCAGGACACAGGGGCCGCTCCACTTT.

This clone was detected only once. CDR3 amino acids: CATSRDRRNYEQYF. CDR3 in DNA: TGTGCCACCAGCAGAGATAGGAGGAACTACGAGCAGTACTTC. The rearrangement uses TRBV15 and TRBJ2-7; D perhaps matches TRBD2 (5 bases). Trimming stripped 0 bases from V and 3 bases from J, with 9 bases between. Germline V gene sequence: CDR1 LNHNV, CDR2 YYDKDF (reference sequence). The CDR3 has 14 amino acids.

The chain is built from TRBV5-1 and TRBJ1-2, with a possible D match to TRBD1 (5 bases). V gave up 0 bases and J gave up 3 bases, with 6 bases separating them. This CDR3 has 13 amino acids. CDR1 and CDR2 from the germline V gene are SGHRS and YFSETQ. CDR3 sequence (DNA): TGCGCCAGCAGCTTGGCCAGGGACTATGGCTACACCTTC. It is translated as CASSLARDYGYTF.

The chain has TRBV5-1 and TRBJ2-2; D ambiguous. The germline V and J ends were trimmed by 0 bases and 1 base, with 10 bases remaining between them. The CDR3 is made up of 16 amino acids. The germline CDR1 and CDR2 sequences are SGHRS and YFSETQ. CDR3 in amino acids: CASSLVAGWNTGELFF. The CDR3 DNA sequence: TGCGCCAGCAGCTTGGTCGCAGGCTGGAACACCGGGGAGCTGTTTTTT.

This clone was detected only a few times. The chain combines TRBV18 with TRBJ2-5; possibly TRBD2 for D (5 bases). The CDR3 has 12 amino acids. Trimming stripped 4 bases from V and 5 bases from J, with 8 bases between. Germline lookup yields CDR1 KGHSH and CDR2 LQKENI. The CDR3 loop is CASSLERETQYF. CDR3 bases: TGTGCCAGCTCACTAGAGCGGGAGACCCAGTACTTC.

The table lists this clone with a few counts. The chain links TRBV7-9 to TRBJ2-5, with 7 bases lining up with TRBD2. V lost 1 base and J lost 5; bases outside the gene matches: 10. CDR1 and CDR2 from the germline V gene are SEHNR and FQNEAQ (reference sequence). This CDR3 region has 16 residues. The CDR3 sequence: CASSLGGTTPVETQYF. DNA for the CDR3: TGTGCCAGCAGCTTAGGGGGGACTACCCCCGTCGAGACCCAGTACTTC.

The chain couples TRBV27 to TRBJ2-3; 8 nucleotides align to TRBD2. The CDR3 has 15 residues. Germline values: CDR1 MNHEY, CDR2 SMNVEV (reference sequence). J was trimmed by 0 bases and V by 2 bases; bases with no gene match: 1. CDR3 loop: CASSLTSGSTDTQYF. The CDR3 nucleotides read TGTGCCAGCAGTTTAACTAGCGGCAGCACAGATACGCAGTATTTT.

V is TRBV28 and J is TRBJ2-3, with TRBD2 identical over 8 bases. This CDR3 has 14 amino acids. Germline loops: CDR1 MDHEN, CDR2 SYDVKM. The junction had 2 bases not matched to a gene; V was cut back by 3 bases and J by 3 bases. The CDR3 sequence is CASSLASGTDTQYF. In DNA form, the CDR3 reads TGTGCCAGCAGTTTGGCTAGCGGGACAGATACGCAGTATTTT.

The V call is TRBV6-5, the J call TRBJ1-1; 7 nucleotides agree with TRBD1. Germline V gives CDR1 MNHEY, CDR2 SVGAGI. This CDR3 has 15 residues. V trimming: 6 bases; J trimming: 1 base; junction bases outside the gene matches: 8. The CDR3 sequence: CASRPRQGSNTEAFF. In DNA, the CDR3 is TGTGCCAGCAGACCCAGACAGGGATCGAACACTGAAGCTTTCTTT.

The J gene is TRBJ1-6, the V gene TRBV29-1, with a possible D match to TRBD1 (6 bases). Germline V gene data show CDR1 as SQVTM and CDR2 as ANQGSEA. V dropped 8 bases and J dropped 7 bases, with 15 bases sitting between them. CDR3 length equals 13 residues. Written as DNA, the CDR3 is TGCAGCATACGGGCAGGGGTGAATTCACCCCTCCACTTT. Residues: CSIRAGVNSPLHF.

This chain links TRBV6-5 with TRBJ2-5; a weak D match, TRBD2 (6 bases). Trimming took off 5 bases at V and 2 bases at J, with 12 bases between the two ends. The CDR3 is 14 amino acids. Germline V lookup: CDR1 MNHEY, CDR2 SVGAGI. CDR3: CASSRGGFQETQYF. The DNA for the CDR3 is TGTGCCAGCAGTCGCGGAGGGTTTCAAGAGACCCAGTACTTC.

The chain employs TRBV28 and TRBJ1-2; TRBD1 matches 8 bases. V dropped 5 bases and J dropped 2; count of bases not matched to a gene: 7. The CDR3 extends over 15 amino acids. CDR1 is MDHEN, CDR2 SYDVKM, per germline. CDR3 nucleotides: TGTGCCAGCAGTCACCGGGACAGGCGCAACTATGGCTACACCTTC. Protein sequence: CASSHRDRRNYGYTF.

Comment on this clone: The junction and the germline gene differ at one end; a read error may be behind it. The chain joins TRBV2 to TRBJ1-2, with a possible D match to TRBD1 (6 bases). Germline CDR1 reads SNHLY; CDR2 reads FYNNEI. The CDR3 covers 12 residues. The CDR3: CVSSDRYYGYTF. Written as DNA, the CDR3 is TGTGTCAGCAGTGACAGGTACTATGGCTACACCTTC.

This chain uses TRBV14 with TRBJ1-2; TRBD1 agrees at 8 bases. Germline CDR1 is SGHDN and CDR2 is FVKESK. This CDR3 comprises 14 residues. Losses at the gene ends were 3 bases for V and 8 bases for J; bases not matched to a gene: 8. DNA of the CDR3: TGTGCCAGCAGCCAGCGGCAGGGGGCAGGGGGCTACACCTTC. This codes for CASSQRQGAGGYTF.

The chain employs TRBV5-1 and TRBJ1-4, with a possible D match to TRBD1 (6 bases). The V end was cut by 3 bases, the J end by 0 bases, with 15 bases between. CDR3 length: 17 residues. From germline, CDR1 is SGHRS and CDR2 YFSETQ. The CDR3 reads CASSSGGTMTTNEKLFF. CDR3 nucleotides: TGCGCCAGCAGCTCTGGGGGCACAATGACAACTAATGAAAAACTGTTTTTT.

The chain is built from TRBV4-1 and TRBJ1-2; weak D call: TRBD1 (6 bases). V gave up 4 bases and J gave up 6 bases, with 12 bases separating them. The CDR3 consists of 13 residues. Germline V gene lookup returns CDR1 MGHRA and CDR2 YSYEKL. Here the CDR3 DNA reads TGCGCCAGCAGCCTCCTACAGGGAAATGGCTACACCTTC. It encodes CASSLLQGNGYTF.

This chain joins TRBV6-5 and TRBJ2-1; D possibly corresponds to TRBD1 (5 bases). V was cut by 3 bases and J by 6 bases, with 15 bases left in between. Germline V CDR1 and CDR2: MNHEY, SVGAGI. The CDR3 totals 15 residues. The CDR3 reads CASSYDKGWGNEQFF. CDR3 nucleotide sequence: TGTGCCAGCAGTTATGACAAGGGGTGGGGCAATGAGCAGTTCTTC.

This clone was observed a few times. The chain joins TRBV6-1 to TRBJ1-3; 9 bases are shared with TRBD1. CDR1 MNHNS and CDR2 SASEGT come from the germline V gene. This CDR3 spans 15 amino acids. The V and J ends lost 4 bases and 3 bases, in that order; junction bases with no gene match: 4. Here the CDR3 reads CASSALTGGGNTIYF. The CDR3 DNA is TGTGCCAGCAGTGCATTGACAGGGGGTGGAAACACCATATATTTT.

This clone showed up just once. V is TRBV2 and J is TRBJ2-1; TRBD2 matches at 11 bases. Germline V lookup: CDR1 SNHLY, CDR2 FYNNEI. The ends lost 4 bases at V and 9 bases at J; junction bases unmatched: 5. CDR3 length: 14 residues. In DNA form, the CDR3 reads TGTGCCAGCAGTGTAGCGGGAGGGTATGTTGAGCAGTTCTTC. Its protein is CASSVAGGYVEQFF.

This clone came up a few times. This chain connects TRBV4-2 to TRBJ2-1; 8 bases are a match to TRBD2. CDR1 and CDR2 from the germline V gene are LGHNA and YNFKEQ. Losses at the gene ends were 0 bases for V and 5 bases for J; bases not matched to a gene: 6. The CDR3 contains 16 residues. As DNA, the CDR3 is TGTGCCAGCAGCCAAGATCTTGGCGGGGGGAACAATGAGCAGTTCTTC. It yields the protein CASSQDLGGGNNEQFF.

The table lists this clone with a few counts. The rearrangement links TRBV30 to TRBJ2-7; 8 bases agree with TRBD1. Germline values: CDR1 GTSNPN, CDR2 SVGIG (reference sequence). The CDR3 has 15 amino acids. V was clipped by 5 bases and J by 1 base; unmatched bases: 10. The CDR3 DNA reads as TGTGCCTGGGGTCCAATTGGACAGGGTTCCTACGAGCAGTACTTC. It is translated as CAWGPIGQGSYEQYF.

The chain has TRBV5-1 and TRBJ1-1; tentatively, D is TRBD1 (5 bases). Germline V gives CDR1 SGHRS, CDR2 YFSETQ. V was pared by 4 bases and J by 6 bases, with 16 bases between. The CDR3 loop spans 14 amino acids. The DNA for the CDR3 is TGCGCCAGCAGCCCCTACCGCGGGGACTCTGAAGCTTTCTTT. It translates to CASSPYRGDSEAFF. The whole variable domain, remainder taken from reference TRBV5-1 and TRBJ1-1, is KAGVTQTPRYLIKTRGQQVTLSCSPISGHRSVSWYQQTPGQGLQFLFEYFSETQRNKGNFPGRFSGRQFSNSRSEMNVSTLELGDSALYLCASSPYRGDSEAFFGQGTRLTVV.

Concerning this clone itself: This CDR3 is also generated by other DNA sequences in the sample. V and J are TRBV28 and TRBJ2-7; 8 positions match TRBD2. The junction had 10 bases not matched to a gene; V was cut back by 6 bases and J by 3 bases. This CDR3 spans 15 amino acids. The germline V gene encodes CDR1 MDHEN and CDR2 SYDVKM. Here the CDR3 DNA reads TGTGCCAGCAGATTAGCAGCGGGAGTTATCTACGAGCAGTACTTC. The encoded protein is CASRLAAGVIYEQYF.